The clone carrying this T cell receptor beta chain was recorded a few times. This specimen comes from a study of regulatory T cells in long-lasting Graves disease. The germline CDR1 and CDR2 sequences are LNHNV and YYDKDF (reference sequence). With V trimmed by 0 bases and J by 4 bases, 12 bases remained unmatched. This CDR3 comprises 18 residues. As to time point: newly diagnosed GD, antithyroid drugs for less than 3 months. Following extraction of RNA from PBMCs, that RNA was used to make the TCR library. Diagnoses of Graves' disease were made by American Thyroid Association guidelines. As a group, patients came from one endocrinology department in Xi'an, China. Arm-PCR with iRepertoire HTBI primers amplified the CDR3 regions for these TCR beta libraries. TCRdb reprocessed the multiplex PCR reads with MiXCR, giving one entry per CDR3 protein. In the table there are hundreds of thousands of distinct CDR3 sequences, approximately 15% of which are singletons.

This same sample was also taken into another study, of T cells in Graves' hyperthyroidism and ophthalmopathy.

The clonotype originates from a woman in her twenties or thirties with Graves disease. The chain links TRBV15 to TRBJ2-3; TRBD1 matches at 8 bases. The sequenced sample was peripheral blood mononuclear cells (PBMCs), obtained at new diagnosis, from a patient treated with antithyroid drugs. This CDR3 reads CATSREVPGGRIADTQYF. The CDR3, as DNA: TGTGCCACCAGCAGAGAGGTCCCAGGGGGCCGTATAGCAGATACGCAGTATTTT.